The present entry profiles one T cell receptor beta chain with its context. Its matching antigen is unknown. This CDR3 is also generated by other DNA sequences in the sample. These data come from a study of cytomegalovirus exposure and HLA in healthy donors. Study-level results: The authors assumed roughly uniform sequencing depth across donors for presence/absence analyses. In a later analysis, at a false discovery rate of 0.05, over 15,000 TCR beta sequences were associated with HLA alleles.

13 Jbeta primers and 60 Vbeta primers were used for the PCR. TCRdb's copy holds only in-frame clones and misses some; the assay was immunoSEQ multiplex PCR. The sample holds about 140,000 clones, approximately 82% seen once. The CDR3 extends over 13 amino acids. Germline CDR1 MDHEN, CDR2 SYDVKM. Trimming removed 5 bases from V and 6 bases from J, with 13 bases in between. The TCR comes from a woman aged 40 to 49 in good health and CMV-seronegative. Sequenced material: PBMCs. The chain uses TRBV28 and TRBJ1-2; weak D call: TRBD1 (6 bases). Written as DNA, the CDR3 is TGTGCCAGCAGTCCATTAAGACAGGATGGCTACACCTTC. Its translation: CASSPLRQDGYTF.